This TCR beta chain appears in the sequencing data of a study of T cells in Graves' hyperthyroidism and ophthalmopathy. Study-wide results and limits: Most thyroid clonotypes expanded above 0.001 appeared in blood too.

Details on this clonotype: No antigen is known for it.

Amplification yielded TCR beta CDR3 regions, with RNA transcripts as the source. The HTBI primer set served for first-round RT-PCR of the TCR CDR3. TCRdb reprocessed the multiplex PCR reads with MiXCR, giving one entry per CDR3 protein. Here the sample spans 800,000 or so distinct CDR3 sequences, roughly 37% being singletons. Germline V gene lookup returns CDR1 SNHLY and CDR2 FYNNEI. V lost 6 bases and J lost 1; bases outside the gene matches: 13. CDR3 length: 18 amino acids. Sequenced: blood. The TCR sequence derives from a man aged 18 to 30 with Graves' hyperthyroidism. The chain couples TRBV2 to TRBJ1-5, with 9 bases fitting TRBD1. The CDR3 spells CASRRGTGRTRSNQPQHF. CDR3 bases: TGTGCCAGCAGGAGAGGGACAGGGAGGACGAGGAGCAATCAGCCCCAGCATTTT.